The subject of this entry is one T cell receptor (beta chain). Its antigen is unidentified. Deletions cut 3 bases from V and 8 bases from J, with 13 bases between. Germline V gene sequence: CDR1 MNHEY, CDR2 SMNVEV (reference sequence). The CDR3 consists of 13 residues. These data belong to a study of cytomegalovirus exposure and HLA in healthy donors. Whole-study context: A data release that came early held 75 million to 85 million unique TCRs from HLA-typed donors.

Findings of the study overall: Later work showed greater clonal expansion in HLA-associated TCR beta chains than in equally common others. A later look showed TCR association rates differing by HLA locus, highest for DRB1 and lowest for HLA-C.

The primer mix had 60 Vbeta and 13 Jbeta primers. Using immunoSEQ multiplex PCR, the repertoire was profiled, and TCRdb retains in-frame clones only, with some absent. The table lists 160,000 or so clones, 65% to 85% of them singletons. The chain joins TRBV27 to TRBJ1-2; D might be TRBD1 (5 bases). The specimen sequenced was PBMCs. The TCR sequence derives from a male donor in good health and CMV-seropositive. The CDR3 here is CASSFRQGEGYTF. For the CDR3, the DNA is TGTGCCAGCAGTTTTAGGCAGGGTGAGGGCTACACCTTC.